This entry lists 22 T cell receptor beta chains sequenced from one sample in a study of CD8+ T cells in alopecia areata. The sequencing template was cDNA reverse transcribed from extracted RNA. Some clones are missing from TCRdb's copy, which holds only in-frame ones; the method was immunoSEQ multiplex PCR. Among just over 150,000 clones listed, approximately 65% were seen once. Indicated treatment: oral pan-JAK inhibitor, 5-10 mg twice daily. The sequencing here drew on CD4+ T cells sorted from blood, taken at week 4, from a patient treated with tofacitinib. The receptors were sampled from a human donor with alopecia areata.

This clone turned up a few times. CDR3 nucleotide sequence: TGTGCCTGGAGGACCGACAGGAGGCCTAACTATGGCTACACCTTC. Protein product: CAWRTDRRPNYGYTF. V is TRBV30 and J is TRBJ1-2; the D gene is possibly TRBD1 (6 bases). The CDR3 has 15 residues. Germline CDR1 reads GTSNPN; CDR2 reads SVGIG (reference sequence). V was pared by 3 bases and J by 0 bases, with 14 bases between. Supplemented by reference TRBV30 and TRBJ1-2, the full variable domain reads SQTIHQWPATLVQPVGSPLSLECTVEGTSNPNLYWYRQAAGRGLQLLFYSVGIGQISSEVPQNLSASRPQDRQFILSSKKLLLSDSGFYLCAWRTDRRPNYGYTFGSGTRLTVV.

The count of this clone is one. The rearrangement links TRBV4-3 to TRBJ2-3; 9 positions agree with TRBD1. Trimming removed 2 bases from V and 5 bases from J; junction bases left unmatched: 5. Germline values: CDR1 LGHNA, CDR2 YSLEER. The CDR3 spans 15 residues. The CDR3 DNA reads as TGCGCCAGCAGCCAAAGGGACAGGGATGTAGATACGCAGTATTTT. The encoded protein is CASSQRDRDVDTQYF.

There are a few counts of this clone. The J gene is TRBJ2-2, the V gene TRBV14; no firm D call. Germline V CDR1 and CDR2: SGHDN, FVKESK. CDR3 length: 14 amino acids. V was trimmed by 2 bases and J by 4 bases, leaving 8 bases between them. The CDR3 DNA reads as TGTGCCAGCAGCCAACAAAGTATCACCGGGGAGCTGTTTTTT. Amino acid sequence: CASSQQSITGELFF.

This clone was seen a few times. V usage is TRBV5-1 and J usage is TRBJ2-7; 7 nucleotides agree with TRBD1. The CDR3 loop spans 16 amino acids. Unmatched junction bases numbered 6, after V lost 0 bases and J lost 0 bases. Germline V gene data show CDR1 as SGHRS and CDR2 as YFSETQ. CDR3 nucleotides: TGCGCCAGCAGCTTGGCCCGGACAGGACCCTCCTACGAGCAGTACTTC. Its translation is CASSLARTGPSYEQYF. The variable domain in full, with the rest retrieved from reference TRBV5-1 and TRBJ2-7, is KAGVTQTPRYLIKTRGQQVTLSCSPISGHRSVSWYQQTPGQGLQFLFEYFSETQRNKGNFPGRFSGRQFSNSRSEMNVSTLELGDSALYLCASSLARTGPSYEQYFGPGTRLTVT.

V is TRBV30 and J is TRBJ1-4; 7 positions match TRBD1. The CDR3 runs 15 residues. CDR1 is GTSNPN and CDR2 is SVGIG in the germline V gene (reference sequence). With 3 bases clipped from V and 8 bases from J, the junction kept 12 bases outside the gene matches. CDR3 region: CAWSRSRQGSEKLFF. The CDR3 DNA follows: TGTGCCTGGAGCCGTAGCAGACAGGGATCGGAAAAACTGTTTTTT.

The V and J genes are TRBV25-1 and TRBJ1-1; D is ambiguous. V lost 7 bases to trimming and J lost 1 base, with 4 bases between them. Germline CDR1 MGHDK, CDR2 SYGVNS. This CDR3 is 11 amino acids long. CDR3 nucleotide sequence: TGTGCCAGCATGTGGAACACTGAAGCTTTCTTT. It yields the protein CASMWNTEAFF.

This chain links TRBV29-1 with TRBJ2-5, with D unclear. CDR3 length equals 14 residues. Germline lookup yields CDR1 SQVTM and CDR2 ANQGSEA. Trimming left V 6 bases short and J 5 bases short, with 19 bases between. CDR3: CSVTSAGSVETQYF. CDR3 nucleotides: TGCAGCGTGACCTCCGCAGGATCCGTGGAGACCCAGTACTTC.

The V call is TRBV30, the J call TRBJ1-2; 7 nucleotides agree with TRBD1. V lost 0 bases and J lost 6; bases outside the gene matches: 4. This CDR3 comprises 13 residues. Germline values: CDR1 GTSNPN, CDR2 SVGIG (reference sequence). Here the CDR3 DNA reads TGTGCCTGGAGTGTTTCGACAGGGAATGGCTACACCTTC. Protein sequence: CAWSVSTGNGYTF.

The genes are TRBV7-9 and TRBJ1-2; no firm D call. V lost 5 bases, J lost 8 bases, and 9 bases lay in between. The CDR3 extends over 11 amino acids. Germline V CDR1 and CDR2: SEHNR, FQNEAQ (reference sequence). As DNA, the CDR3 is TGTGCCAGCAGCCCCCTGTCGGGCTACACCTTC. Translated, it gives CASSPLSGYTF.

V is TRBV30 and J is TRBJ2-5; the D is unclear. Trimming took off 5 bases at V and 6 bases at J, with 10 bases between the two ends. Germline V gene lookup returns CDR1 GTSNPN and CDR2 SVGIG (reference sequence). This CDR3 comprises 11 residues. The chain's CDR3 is CAWEVGKTQYF. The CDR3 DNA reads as TGTGCCTGGGAGGTCGGTAAGACCCAGTACTTC.

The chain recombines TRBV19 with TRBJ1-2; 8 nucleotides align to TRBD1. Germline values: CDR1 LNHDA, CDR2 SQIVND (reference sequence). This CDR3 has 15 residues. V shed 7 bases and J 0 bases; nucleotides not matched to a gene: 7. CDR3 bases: TGTGCCAGTACGGACAGGGAAGGGCCTAACTATGGCTACACCTTC. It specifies CASTDREGPNYGYTF.

Written as DNA, the CDR3 is TGTGCCAGCAGTCCTCGGGCCCGGCAAGAGACCCAGTACTTC. This sequence encodes CASSPRARQETQYF. V usage is TRBV2 and J usage is TRBJ2-5; D gene ambiguous. V was clipped by 5 bases and J by 2 bases, with 12 bases between them. The V gene's germline CDR1 is SNHLY and CDR2 FYNNEI. CDR3 length: 14 residues.

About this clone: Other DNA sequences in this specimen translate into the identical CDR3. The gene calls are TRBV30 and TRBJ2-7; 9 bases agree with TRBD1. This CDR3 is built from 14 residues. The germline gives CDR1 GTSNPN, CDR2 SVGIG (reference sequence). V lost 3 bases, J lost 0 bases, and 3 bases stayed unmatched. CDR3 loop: CAWSGTGLSYEQYF. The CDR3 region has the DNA TGTGCCTGGAGCGGGACAGGGCTCTCCTACGAGCAGTACTTC.

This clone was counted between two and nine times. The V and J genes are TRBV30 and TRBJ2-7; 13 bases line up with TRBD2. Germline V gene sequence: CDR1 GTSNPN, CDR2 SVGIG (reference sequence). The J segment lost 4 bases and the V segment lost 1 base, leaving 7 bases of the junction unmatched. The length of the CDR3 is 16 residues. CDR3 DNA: TGTGCCTGGAGTGGACTAGCGGGGGGCCTTACTTACGAGCAGTACTTC. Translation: CAWSGLAGGLTYEQYF.

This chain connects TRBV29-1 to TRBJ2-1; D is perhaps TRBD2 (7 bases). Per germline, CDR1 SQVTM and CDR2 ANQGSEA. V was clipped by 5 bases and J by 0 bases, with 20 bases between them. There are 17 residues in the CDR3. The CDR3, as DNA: TGCAGCGTTCCCAAACCAGATAGGGGGGGCTCCTACAATGAGCAGTTCTTC. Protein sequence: CSVPKPDRGGSYNEQFF.

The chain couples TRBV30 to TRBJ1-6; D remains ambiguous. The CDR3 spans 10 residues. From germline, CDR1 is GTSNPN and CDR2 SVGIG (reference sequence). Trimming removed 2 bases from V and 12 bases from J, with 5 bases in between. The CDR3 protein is CAWSPGPLHF. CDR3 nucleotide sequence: TGTGCCTGGAGTCCTGGACCCCTCCACTTT.

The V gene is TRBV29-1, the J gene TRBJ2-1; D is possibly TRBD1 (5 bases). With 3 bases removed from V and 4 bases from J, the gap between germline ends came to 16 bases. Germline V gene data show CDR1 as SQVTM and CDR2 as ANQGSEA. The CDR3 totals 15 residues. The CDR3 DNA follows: TGCAGCGTTGAGGGGTGGGGCGGCGGATACAATGAGCAGTTCTTC. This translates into CSVEGWGGGYNEQFF.

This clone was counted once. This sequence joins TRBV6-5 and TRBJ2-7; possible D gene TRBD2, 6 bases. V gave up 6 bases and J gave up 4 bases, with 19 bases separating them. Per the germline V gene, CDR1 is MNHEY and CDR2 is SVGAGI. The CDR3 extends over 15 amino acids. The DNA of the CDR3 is TGTGCCAGCAGCCAACGGGCCAGCGGGCATTACGAGCAGTACTTC. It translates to CASSQRASGHYEQYF.

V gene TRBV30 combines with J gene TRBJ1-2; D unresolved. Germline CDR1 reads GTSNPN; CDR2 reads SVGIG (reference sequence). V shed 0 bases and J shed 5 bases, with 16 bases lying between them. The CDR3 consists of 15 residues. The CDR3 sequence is CAWSVGLPTMYGYTF. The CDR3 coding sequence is TGTGCCTGGAGTGTAGGGTTACCGACGATGTATGGCTACACCTTC. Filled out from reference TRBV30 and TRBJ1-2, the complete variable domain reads SQTIHQWPATLVQPVGSPLSLECTVEGTSNPNLYWYRQAAGRGLQLLFYSVGIGQISSEVPQNLSASRPQDRQFILSSKKLLLSDSGFYLCAWSVGLPTMYGYTFGSGTRLTVV.

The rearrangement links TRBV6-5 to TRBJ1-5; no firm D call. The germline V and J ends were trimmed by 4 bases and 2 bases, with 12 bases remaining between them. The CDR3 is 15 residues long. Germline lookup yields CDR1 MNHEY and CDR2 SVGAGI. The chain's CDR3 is CASSFTPPGNQPQHF. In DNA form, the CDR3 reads TGTGCCAGCAGTTTTACCCCTCCGGGCAATCAGCCCCAGCATTTT.

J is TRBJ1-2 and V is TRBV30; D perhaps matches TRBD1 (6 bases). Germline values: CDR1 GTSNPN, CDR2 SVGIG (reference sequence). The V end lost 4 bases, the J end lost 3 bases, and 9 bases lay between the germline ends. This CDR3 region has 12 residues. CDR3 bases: TGTGCCTGGACTACAGGGTACTATGGCTACACCTTC. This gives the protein CAWTTGYYGYTF.

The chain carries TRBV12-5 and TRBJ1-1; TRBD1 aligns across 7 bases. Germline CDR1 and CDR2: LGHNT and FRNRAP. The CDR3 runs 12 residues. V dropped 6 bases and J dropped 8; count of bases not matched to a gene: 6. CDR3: CASGPGQVEAFF. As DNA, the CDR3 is TGTGCTAGTGGCCCCGGACAGGTCGAAGCTTTCTTT.